This is a list of T cell receptor beta chains from one sample in a study of T cell responses to AZD1222 COVID-19 vaccine. Assay: immunoSEQ multiplex PCR; the TCRdb copy retains only in-frame clones and omits some. The profile shows under 200,000 clones, approximately 90% of them singletons. The starting material was peripheral blood, obtained on day 0 of AZD1222 vaccination. These receptors all come from an adult in good health. Both conserved end residues are part of each CDR3. D genes are given only for firm matches. Clone size is given for some rows only: seen once, a few or many times, or a class if the clone is expanded.

V: TRBV28; length: 12; D: -; size: -; J: TRBJ1-5; DNA: TGTGCCAGGACAGATAGCAATCAGCCCCAGCATTTT; CDR3: CARTDSNQPQHF
V: TRBV4-1; length: 14; D: -; size: -; J: TRBJ1-2; DNA: TGCGCCAGCAGCCAAGATGGGGTGTGGGGGTTCTACACCTTC; CDR3: CASSQDGVWGFYTF
V: TRBV2; length: 15; D: -; size: once; J: TRBJ1-6; DNA: TGTGCCAGCAGTGGACCGGGTGGGGTGGGTTCACCCCTCCACTTT; CDR3: CASSGPGGVGSPLHF
V: TRBV6-2/TRBV6-3; length: 14; D: -; size: -; J: TRBJ1-2; DNA: TGTGCCAGCAGCGAGGGGGGTCACGGATATGGCTACACCTTC; CDR3: CASSEGGHGYGYTF
V: TRBV7-3; length: 13; D: -; size: -; J: TRBJ1-1; DNA: TGTGCCAGCAGCTTGGGGGCGAACACTGAAGCTTTCTTT; CDR3: CASSLGANTEAFF
V: TRBV9; length: 12; D: -; size: -; J: TRBJ1-3; DNA: TGTGCCAGCGGGTCCTCTGGAAACACCATATATTTT; CDR3: CASGSSGNTIYF
V: TRBV18; length: 16; D: -; size: -; J: TRBJ1-3; DNA: TGTGCCAGCTCGAGAACGGACGGCTACTCTGGAAACACCATATATTTT; CDR3: CASSRTDGYSGNTIYF
V: TRBV7-9; length: 14; D: TRBD1; size: -; J: TRBJ1-2; DNA: TGTGCCAGCAGCCCTGGACAGGCGACGGATGGCTACACCTTC; CDR3: CASSPGQATDGYTF
V: TRBV29-1; length: 14; D: TRBD1; size: -; J: TRBJ2-5; DNA: TGCAGCGTCGCCCGGGTAGGGGGCGGAGAGACCCAGTACTTC; CDR3: CSVARVGGGETQYF
V: TRBV9; length: 16; D: -; size: -; J: TRBJ2-5; DNA: TGTGCCAGCAGCCCAGAGTTCCAGGGTTACCAAGAGACCCAGTACTTC; CDR3: CASSPEFQGYQETQYF
V: TRBV7-2; length: 13; D: -; size: -; J: TRBJ2-4; DNA: TGTGCCAGCAGTTGGGGAGACGGGAACATTCAGTACTTC; CDR3: CASSWGDGNIQYF
V: TRBV6-1; length: 12; D: -; size: few; J: TRBJ1-6; DNA: TGTGCCAGTATCGACCCCGCCGGACCCCTCCACTTT; CDR3: CASIDPAGPLHF
V: TRBV10-2; length: 15; D: TRBD2; size: -; J: TRBJ2-3; DNA: TGCGCCAGCAGTGAGTGGGCTAGCGGGAAAGATACGCAGTATTTT; CDR3: CASSEWASGKDTQYF
V: TRBV10-2; length: 16; D: TRBD1; size: -; J: TRBJ2-4; DNA: TGCGCCAGCAGGGACGGACAGGCTATAGCCAAAAACATTCAGTACTTC; CDR3: CASRDGQAIAKNIQYF
V: TRBV19; length: 17; D: TRBD1; size: -; J: TRBJ1-5; DNA: TGTGCCAGTACAACCGGGACAGGGGGAAGGAGCAATCAGCCCCAGCATTTT; CDR3: CASTTGTGGRSNQPQHF
V: TRBV19; length: 11; D: -; size: -; J: TRBJ1-5; DNA: TGTGCCAGTAGTACTAATCAGCCCCAGCATTTT; CDR3: CASSTNQPQHF
V: TRBV10-1; length: 13; D: -; size: -; J: TRBJ2-2; DNA: TGCGCCAGCAGTGAGAGGAGGACCGGGGAGCTGTTTTTT; CDR3: CASSERRTGELFF
V: TRBV5-1; length: 14; D: -; size: -; J: TRBJ1-5; DNA: TGCGCCAGCAGCGGAGGGGATAGCAATCAGCCCCAGCATTTT; CDR3: CASSGGDSNQPQHF
V: TRBV6-5; length: 13; D: -; size: -; J: TRBJ1-5; DNA: TGTGCCAGCAGTTACGACCTAATACAGCCCCAGCATTTT; CDR3: CASSYDLIQPQHF
V: TRBV6-5; length: 15; D: TRBD1; size: -; J: TRBJ1-2; DNA: TGTGCCAGCAGGGGACAGGGTTTTTTGGGCGATGGCTACACCTTC; CDR3: CASRGQGFLGDGYTF
V: TRBV28; length: 16; D: TRBD2; size: -; J: TRBJ2-7; DNA: TGTGCCAGCAGCCTCGGGACTAGCGGGGGCTCCTACGAGCAGTACTTC; CDR3: CASSLGTSGGSYEQYF
V: TRBV10-1; length: 14; D: -; size: -; J: TRBJ1-2; DNA: TGCGCCAGCAGTGAGGTGGGGACAAGAAGTGGCTACACCTTC; CDR3: CASSEVGTRSGYTF
V: TRBV5-3; length: 14; D: -; size: few; J: TRBJ2-2; DNA: TGTGCCAGAAGCTTGGCGGGGAACACCGGGGAGCTGTTTTTT; CDR3: CARSLAGNTGELFF
V: TRBV6-2/TRBV6-3; length: 16; D: TRBD2; size: -; J: TRBJ2-7; DNA: TGTGCCAGCAGTTACGGGGCGGGAGGTCGGATTTACGAGCAGTACTTC; CDR3: CASSYGAGGRIYEQYF
V: TRBV28; length: 13; D: -; size: -; J: TRBJ2-7; DNA: TGTGCCAGCACTGGCGGGGAGTCCTACGAGCAGTACTTC; CDR3: CASTGGESYEQYF